This entry lists 21 T cell receptor beta chains sequenced from one sample in a study of blood T cell repertoires in COVID-19. Assay used: immunoSEQ multiplex PCR; TCRdb lists only in-frame clones, some missing. The top ten clones hold 2.6% of a sample with about 40,000 clones, about 80% of them seen once. Sequenced input: peripheral blood. The source is a woman aged 60-75 years with acute or convalescent COVID-19.

In the case of this clone: One end of the junction is discordant with germline, which a read error may explain. The chain uses TRBV13 and TRBJ2-1; TRBD2 is a possible D gene (7 bases). Per the germline V gene, CDR1 is PRHDT and CDR2 is FYEKMQ (reference sequence). The CDR3 runs to 15 residues. The CDR3 loop reads CASNLGGGSYNEQFF. CDR3 in DNA: TGTGCCAGCAACTTAGGGGGGGGCTCCTACAATGAGCAGTTCTTC.

For the CDR3, the DNA is TGTGCCAGCAGCTTAGCGGGGAGGGTAGGGAATGAGCAGTTCTTC. Translated: CASSLAGRVGNEQFF. The chain uses TRBV7-8 and TRBJ2-1; 7 positions agree with TRBD2. From germline, CDR1 is SGHVS and CDR2 FQNEAQ. This CDR3 has 15 residues. Losses at the gene ends were 0 bases for V and 7 bases for J; bases not matched to a gene: 6.

The chain links TRBV10-2 to TRBJ1-1; 9 bases are shared with TRBD1. This CDR3 is 15 amino acids long. The V gene end was trimmed by 7 bases and the J gene end by 5 bases; junction bases not matched to a gene: 11. Germline CDR1 WSHSY, CDR2 SAAADI. The CDR3 here is CASIATGTGLTEAFF. The CDR3 bases are TGCGCCAGCATTGCTACCGGGACAGGGCTTACTGAAGCTTTCTTT.

This clone was detected only once. The V gene is TRBV2, the J gene TRBJ1-4; possible D gene TRBD1, 6 bases. The germline CDR1 and CDR2 sequences are SNHLY and FYNNEI. This CDR3 comprises 15 residues. Trimming pared 5 bases from V and 4 bases from J, leaving 14 bases between. This CDR3 reads CASSNLDSVNEKLFF. The CDR3 DNA sequence: TGTGCCAGCAGTAATTTGGACAGCGTTAATGAAAAACTGTTTTTT.

This chain joins TRBV6-6 and TRBJ2-7, with a tentative D call TRBD2 (6 bases). CDR3 size: 12 residues. The V gene lost 6 bases and the J gene lost 4 bases, with 10 bases spanning the gap. Germline V gene lookup returns CDR1 MNHNY and CDR2 SVGAGI (reference sequence). CDR3 bases: TGTGCCAGCAGCCGGGGGAATTACGAGCAGTACTTC. Protein sequence: CASSRGNYEQYF.

This chain joins TRBV30 and TRBJ1-4; a weak D match, TRBD1 (5 bases). Germline CDR1 reads GTSNPN; CDR2 reads SVGIG (reference sequence). The CDR3 covers 13 residues. Between the trimmed V and J ends, which lost 0 bases and 15 bases, there was a span of 17 bases. For the CDR3, the DNA is TGTGCCTGGAGTGTATCAAGGGAGGACACCATGTTTTTT. This codes for CAWSVSREDTMFF.

The chain couples TRBV24-1 to TRBJ2-5, with 8 bases fitting TRBD1. The V gene's germline CDR1 is KGHDR and CDR2 SFDVKD. Trimming cost V 3 bases and J 3 bases; bases outside gene matches: 8. The length of the CDR3 is 16 residues. DNA of the CDR3: TGTGCCACCAGTGATCGGACCGGGACAGGCAAAGAGACCCAGTACTTC. Amino acid sequence: CATSDRTGTGKETQYF.

The gene calls are TRBV9 and TRBJ1-1, with a possible D match to TRBD1 (5 bases). Trimming shortened V by 4 bases and J by 5 bases, and 18 bases separated the two germline ends. CDR3 length: 15 residues. Germline V CDR1 and CDR2: SGDLS, YYNGEE. The DNA of the CDR3 is TGTGCCAGCAGCACCCGAGCGGGTCAGGGAACTGAAGCTTTCTTT. It specifies CASSTRAGQGTEAFF.

The rearrangement uses TRBV29-1 and TRBJ2-3, with 8 bases lining up with TRBD1. Germline V gene sequence: CDR1 SQVTM, CDR2 ANQGSEA. The CDR3 loop spans 16 amino acids. With V trimmed by 1 base and J by 2 bases, 8 bases remained unmatched. The CDR3 spells CSVEALDRVNTDTQYF. Written as DNA, the CDR3 is TGCAGCGTTGAAGCATTGGACAGGGTGAACACAGATACGCAGTATTTT.

This clone is termed large. V usage is TRBV4-2 and J usage is TRBJ2-1; the match to TRBD1 covers 8 bases. Germline lookup yields CDR1 LGHNA and CDR2 YNFKEQ. The CDR3 totals 15 residues. Trimming removed 5 bases from V and 3 bases from J; junction bases left unmatched: 6. The CDR3 region is CASSTDRGDYNEQFF. DNA of the CDR3: TGTGCCAGCAGCACCGACAGGGGAGACTACAATGAGCAGTTCTTC.

The chain recombines TRBV4-2 with TRBJ1-2, with D unclear. This CDR3 is built from 16 residues. The germline V gene has CDR1 LGHNA and CDR2 YNFKEQ. The germline V and J ends were trimmed by 0 bases and 5 bases, with 16 bases remaining between them. The CDR3 DNA reads as TGTGCCAGCAGCCAAGATTTAACGCAGTTCGTTTATGGCTACACCTTC. Translation: CASSQDLTQFVYGYTF.

The V call is TRBV5-4, the J call TRBJ2-5; TRBD2 matches at 8 bases. This CDR3 region has 13 residues. Germline-derived CDR1 and CDR2 are SGHNT and YYREEE (reference sequence). Trimming at V came to 5 bases and at J to 3 bases, leaving 3 bases not matched to a gene. The CDR3 region is CASSLLAEETQYF. The CDR3 DNA is TGTGCCAGCAGTTTACTAGCGGAAGAGACCCAGTACTTC.

This clone turned up a few times. The chain combines TRBV5-1 with TRBJ2-5; 9 bases are a match to TRBD1. The CDR3 loop spans 14 amino acids. V was pared by 4 bases and J by 2 bases, with 3 bases of the junction left unmatched. The germline V gene has CDR1 SGHRS and CDR2 YFSETQ. In DNA form, the CDR3 reads TGCGCCAGCAGCGTGGGACAGGGACAAGAGACCCAGTACTTC. This sequence encodes CASSVGQGQETQYF. The whole variable domain, remainder taken from reference TRBV5-1 and TRBJ2-5, is KAGVTQTPRYLIKTRGQQVTLSCSPISGHRSVSWYQQTPGQGLQFLFEYFSETQRNKGNFPGRFSGRQFSNSRSEMNVSTLELGDSALYLCASSVGQGQETQYFGPGTRLLVL.

The chain employs TRBV7-3 and TRBJ2-3; D not resolved. In germline, CDR1 is SGHTA, CDR2 FQGTGA. Trimming cost V 2 bases and J 2 bases, with 5 bases left between them. This CDR3 region has 13 residues. The CDR3 loop reads CASSLVVTDTQYF. Written as DNA, the CDR3 is TGTGCCAGCAGCTTAGTAGTCACAGATACGCAGTATTTT.

The chain employs TRBV6-5 and TRBJ1-4; D gene ambiguous. V shed 11 bases and J shed 7 bases, with 17 bases lying between them. The germline V gene has CDR1 MNHEY and CDR2 SVGAGI. CDR3 size: 13 residues. The CDR3 loop is CAGSTDKSEKLFF. CDR3 coding DNA: TGTGCCGGGTCAACAGATAAAAGTGAAAAACTGTTTTTT.

This clone was detected only once. The chain is built from TRBV13 and TRBJ2-7; D perhaps matches TRBD2 (7 bases). Deletions cut 6 bases from V and 5 bases from J, with 14 bases between. CDR3 length: 13 amino acids. CDR1 and CDR2 (germline): PRHDT, FYEKMQ (reference sequence). The CDR3 here is CASSLGGAHEQYF. The CDR3 nucleotides read TGTGCCAGCAGTCTAGGGGGGGCCCACGAGCAGTACTTC. Full variable domain (outside the CDR3, taken from reference TRBV13 and TRBJ2-7): AAGVIQSPRHLIKEKRETATLKCYPIPRHDTVYWYQQGPGQDPQFLISFYEKMQSDKGSIPDRFSAQQFSDYHSELNMSSLELGDSALYFCASSLGGAHEQYFGPGTRLTVT.

The rearrangement links TRBV5-1 to TRBJ1-1; the match to TRBD1 covers 8 bases. The ends lost 0 bases at V and 0 bases at J; junction bases unmatched: 4. The CDR3 is 16 residues long. Germline V CDR1 and CDR2: SGHRS, YFSETQ. CDR3 loop: CASSLVPGGMNTEAFF. The CDR3 DNA reads as TGCGCCAGCAGCTTGGTACCAGGGGGCATGAACACTGAAGCTTTCTTT.

The chain joins TRBV2 to TRBJ1-2; D is perhaps TRBD1 (6 bases). V lost 4 bases to trimming and J lost 8 bases, with 20 bases between them. CDR1 is SNHLY and CDR2 is FYNNEI in the germline V gene. This CDR3 contains 15 residues. The CDR3 region has the DNA TGTGCCAGCAGTGTAACTAAACAGGGAGTGGGCGGCTACACCTTC. Translated: CASSVTKQGVGGYTF.

J is TRBJ2-5 and V is TRBV11-2, with a tentative D call TRBD2 (5 bases). CDR1 SGHAT and CDR2 FQNNGV come from the germline V gene. The CDR3 is 14 amino acids. V was cut by 9 bases and J by 5 bases, with 19 bases left in between. The CDR3: CASRAMDSQETQYF. CDR3 in DNA: TGTGCCAGTCGTGCTATGGACTCCCAGGAGACCCAGTACTTC.

The chain employs TRBV12-5 and TRBJ1-5; 10 nucleotides align to TRBD1. The CDR3 is 14 residues long. Per the germline V gene, CDR1 is LGHNT and CDR2 is FRNRAP. The V segment lost 6 bases and the J segment 5 bases; nucleotides outside the gene matches: 4. The CDR3 region has the DNA TGTGCTAGTGGGGACAGGGGGTCCTATCAGCCCCAGCATTTT. This translates into CASGDRGSYQPQHF.

The rearrangement uses TRBV9 and TRBJ1-1, with D possibly being TRBD1 (6 bases). V was pared by 3 bases and J by 4 bases, with 16 bases between. There are 15 residues in the CDR3. Per germline, CDR1 SGDLS and CDR2 YYNGEE. The CDR3 DNA is TGTGCCAGCAGCGAATTCGCAGGGGCGGGCACTGAAGCTTTCTTT. The encoded protein is CASSEFAGAGTEAFF.